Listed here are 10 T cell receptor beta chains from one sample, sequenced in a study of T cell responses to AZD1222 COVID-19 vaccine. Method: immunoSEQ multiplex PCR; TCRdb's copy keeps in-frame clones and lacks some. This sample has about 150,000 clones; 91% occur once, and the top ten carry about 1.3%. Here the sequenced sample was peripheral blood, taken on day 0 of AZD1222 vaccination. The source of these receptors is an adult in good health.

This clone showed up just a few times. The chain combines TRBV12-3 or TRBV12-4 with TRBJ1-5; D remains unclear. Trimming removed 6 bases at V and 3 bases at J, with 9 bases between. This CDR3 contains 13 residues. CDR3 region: CASSPQLNQPQHF. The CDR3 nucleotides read TGTGCCAGCAGCCCCCAGCTCAATCAGCCCCAGCATTTT.

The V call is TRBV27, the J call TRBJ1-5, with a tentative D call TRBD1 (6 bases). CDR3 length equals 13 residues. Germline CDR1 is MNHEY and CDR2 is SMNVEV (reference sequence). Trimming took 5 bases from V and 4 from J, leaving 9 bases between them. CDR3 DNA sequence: TGTGCCAGCAGTCTCAGGGGTAATCAGCCCCAGCATTTT. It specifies CASSLRGNQPQHF.

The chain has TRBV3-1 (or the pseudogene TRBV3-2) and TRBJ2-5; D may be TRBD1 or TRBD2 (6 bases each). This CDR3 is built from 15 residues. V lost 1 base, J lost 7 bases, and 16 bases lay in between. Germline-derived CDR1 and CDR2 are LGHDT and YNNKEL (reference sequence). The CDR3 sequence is CASSQVGGGLGTQYF. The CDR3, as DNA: TGTGCCAGCAGCCAAGTAGGAGGGGGTCTGGGGACCCAGTACTTC.

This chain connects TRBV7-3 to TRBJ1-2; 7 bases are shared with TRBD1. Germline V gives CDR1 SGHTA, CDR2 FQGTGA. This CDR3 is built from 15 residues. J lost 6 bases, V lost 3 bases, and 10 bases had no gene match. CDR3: CASSFSQTGRDGYTF. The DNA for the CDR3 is TGTGCCAGCAGCTTCAGCCAGACAGGGAGAGATGGCTACACCTTC.

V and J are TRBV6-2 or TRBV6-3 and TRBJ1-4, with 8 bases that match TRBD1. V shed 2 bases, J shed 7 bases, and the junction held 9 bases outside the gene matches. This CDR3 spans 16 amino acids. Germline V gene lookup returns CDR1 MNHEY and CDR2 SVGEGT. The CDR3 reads CASSYVTGTGREKLFF. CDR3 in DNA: TGTGCCAGCAGTTACGTGACCGGGACAGGCCGTGAAAAACTGTTTTTT.

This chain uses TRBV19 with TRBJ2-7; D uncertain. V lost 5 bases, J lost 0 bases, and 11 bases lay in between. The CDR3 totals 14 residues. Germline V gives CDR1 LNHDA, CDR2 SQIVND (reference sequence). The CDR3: CASSELGSSYEQYF. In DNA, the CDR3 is TGTGCCAGTAGTGAACTCGGGTCCTCCTACGAGCAGTACTTC.

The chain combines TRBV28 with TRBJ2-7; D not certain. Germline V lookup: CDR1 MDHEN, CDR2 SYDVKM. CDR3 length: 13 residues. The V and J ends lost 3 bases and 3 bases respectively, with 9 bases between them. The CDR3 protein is CASSLPSLYEQYF. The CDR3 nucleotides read TGTGCCAGCAGTTTGCCGTCTCTCTACGAGCAGTACTTC.

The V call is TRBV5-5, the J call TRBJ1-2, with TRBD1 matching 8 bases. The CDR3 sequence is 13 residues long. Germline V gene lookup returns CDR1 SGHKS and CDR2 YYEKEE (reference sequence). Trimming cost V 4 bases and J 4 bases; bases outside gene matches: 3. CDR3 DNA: TGTGCCAGCAGCGTCGACAGGGGCTATGGCTACACCTTC. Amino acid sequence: CASSVDRGYGYTF.

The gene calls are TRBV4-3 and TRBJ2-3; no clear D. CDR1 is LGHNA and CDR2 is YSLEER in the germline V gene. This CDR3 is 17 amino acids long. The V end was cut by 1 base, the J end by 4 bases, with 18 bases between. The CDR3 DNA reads TGCGCCAGCAGCCAAGTAGGCCTATACATCTCTGCAGATACGCAGTATTTT. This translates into CASSQVGLYISADTQYF.

CDR3 sequence (DNA): TGTGCCAACCCCATGGGGAGGGCGATGAACACTGAAGCTTTCTTT. This sequence encodes CANPMGRAMNTEAFF. This chain joins TRBV5-8 and TRBJ1-1; unclear D gene. The CDR3 is 15 amino acids. Germline V lookup: CDR1 SGHTS, CDR2 YDEGEE. V shed 9 bases and J shed 0 bases, with 18 bases lying between them.